Shown below are 27 T cell receptor beta chains from a single sample sequenced in a study of CD8+CD57+ T cells in acquired aplastic anemia. Template material for TCR beta VDJ and CDR3 profiling consisted of genomic DNA. Each CDR3 protein gets one entry after TCRdb re-called the reads with MiXCR. The table lists a few hundred thousand distinct CDR3 sequences, around 82% of them singletons. Sequencing involved patients with CD8+CD57+ cell expansion previously shown by flow cytometry. What was sequenced was sorted CD4+, CD8+, or CD8+CD57+ T cells (not recorded which) from PBMCs. All receptors derive from a human donor with aplastic anemia.

With regard to this clonotype: Relative to the germline gene, one junction end is altered; a read error may explain this. This chain uses TRBV4-3 with TRBJ1-2; 7 bases fit TRBD1. The CDR3 totals 12 residues. Germline CDR1 and CDR2: LGHNA and YSLEER. CDR3 sequence reads: CTSEGRGYGYTF. CDR3 coding DNA: TGCACCAGCGAGGGCAGGGGGTATGGCTACACCTTC.

Remarks on this clonotype: At one end, the junction sequence differs from germline, possibly due to a read error. The J gene is TRBJ2-3, the V gene TRBV7-9; 11 nucleotides match TRBD2. Per germline, CDR1 SEHNR and CDR2 FQNEAQ (reference sequence). The CDR3 sequence is 14 residues long. The CDR3 protein is CASSLAGGPGVQYF. The CDR3 coding sequence is TGTGCCAGCAGCCTAGCGGGAGGTCCCGGTGTGCAGTATTTT.

About this clonotype: One base away lies a much larger clone, so this may be a sequencing read error. This chain connects TRBV11-3 to TRBJ2-1; TRBD1 might be the D (5 bases). Trimming removed 0 bases at V and 3 bases at J, with 12 bases between. The CDR3 runs to 16 residues. Germline V gives CDR1 SGHNT, CDR2 YENEEA. CDR3 sequence reads: CASSLDLPGYYNEQFF. CDR3 bases: TGTGCCAGCAGCTTAGATCTGCCAGGGTACTACAATGAGCAGTTCTTC.

A note on this clonotype: One end of the junction fails to match germline, which may point to a read error. V is TRBV2 and J is TRBJ2-3; a weak D match, TRBD2 (6 bases). Germline V gene data show CDR1 as SNHLY and CDR2 as FYNNEI. The CDR3 sequence is 14 residues long. The CDR3: CASSLADGHNEQFF. CDR3 coding DNA: TGTGCCAGCAGTTTAGCGGATGGTCACAATGAGCAGTTCTTT.

Worth noting for this clonotype: This likely comes from a read error, as the CDR3 has no conserved phenylalanine or tryptophan at its end. The DNA is left out, because the CDR3 cannot be placed on it with certainty; the CDR3 is given as TCRdb lists it. The chain combines TRBV10-3 with TRBJ2-1; the table names TRBD2, a call not compared with the DNA. The CDR3 is made up of 14 amino acids, end residues included. CDR1 is ENHRY, CDR2 SYGVKD, per germline. The chain's CDR3 is CASSDVQGNHPQNI.

The chain is built from TRBV9 and TRBJ1-2, with TRBD1 as a possible D gene (5 bases). Germline CDR1 reads SGDLS; CDR2 reads YYNGEE. This CDR3 has 17 amino acids. V lost 4 bases, J lost 3 bases, and 22 bases lay in between. The CDR3 nucleotides are TGTGCCAGCAGCATTTTCCAGGGAATTAGGGTGGACTATGGCTACACCTTC. Translated: CASSIFQGIRVDYGYTF.

In this sample, this clonotype turned up a few times. The chain has TRBV25-1 and TRBJ2-1, with TRBD1 identical over 9 bases. CDR1 and CDR2 from the germline V gene are MGHDK and SYGVNS. J was trimmed by 6 bases and V by 7 bases; bases with no gene match: 7. The CDR3 spans 14 residues. The CDR3 sequence: CASIPGTGTNEQFF. The DNA for the CDR3 is TGTGCCAGCATACCCGGGACAGGGACCAATGAGCAGTTCTTC. The full variable domain, its missing parts supplied by reference TRBV25-1 and TRBJ2-1, is EADIYQTPRYLVIGTGKKITLECSQTMGHDKMYWYQQDPGMELHLIHYSYGVNSTEKGDLSSESTVSRIRTEHFPLTLESARPSHTSQYLCASIPGTGTNEQFFGPGTRLTVL.

V is TRBV5-4 and J is TRBJ1-1; D call uncertain. Germline CDR1 SGHNT, CDR2 YYREEE (reference sequence). This CDR3 is built from 14 residues. V lost 4 bases to trimming and J lost 2 bases, with 12 bases between them. The CDR3 DNA is TGTGCCAGCAGCGTTTACAGCGTCAACACTGAAGCTTTCTTT. Its protein product is CASSVYSVNTEAFF.

J is TRBJ2-3 and V is TRBV7-2; TRBD1 matches at 7 bases. The V segment lost 2 bases and the J segment 14 bases; nucleotides outside the gene matches: 16. The CDR3 is 15 residues long. CDR1 and CDR2 (germline): SGHTA, FQGNSA. The CDR3: CASSLRQGYLRYTYF. The CDR3, as DNA: TGTGCCAGCAGCTTAAGACAGGGTTATCTCCGCTACACGTATTTT.

This clonotype was observed many times. The chain carries TRBV15 and TRBJ2-5, with D hard to call. Trimming removed 3 bases at V and 2 bases at J, with 10 bases between. The CDR3 runs 14 residues. Germline CDR1 and CDR2: LNHNV and YYDKDF (reference sequence). For the CDR3, the DNA is TGTGCCACCAGCAGGGGCACCAGGCAAGAGACCCAGTACTTC. Encoded protein: CATSRGTRQETQYF.

Note on this clonotype: Because the CDR3's place on the DNA is in doubt, the DNA is left out and the CDR3 is given as listed by TCRdb. The genes are TRBV2 and TRBJ2-7; the table gives TRBD2 as D, unverified against the DNA. From its first to its last residue, the CDR3 has 15 amino acids. CDR1 is SNHLY and CDR2 is FYNNEI in the germline V gene. CDR3: CASSLTSGYTFGSYV.

This clonotype was recorded a few times. The chain links TRBV19 to TRBJ1-1, with 7 nucleotides matching TRBD1. The CDR3 spans 15 residues. Germline V gene data show CDR1 as LNHDA and CDR2 as SQIVND (reference sequence). The ends lost 9 bases at V and 7 bases at J; junction bases unmatched: 17. CDR3 region: CASSLALTGYNEAFF. DNA for the CDR3: TGTGCCAGCAGCTTAGCTCTGACAGGGTACAATGAAGCTTTCTTT.

The V and J genes are TRBV7-8 and TRBJ2-7; D might be TRBD2 (6 bases). The V gene lost 0 bases and the J gene lost 1 base, with 19 bases spanning the gap. The CDR3 is 18 amino acids. The V gene's germline CDR1 is SGHVS and CDR2 FQNEAQ. This chain's CDR3 is CASSLAGGPDAHSYEQYV. For the CDR3, the DNA is TGTGCCAGCAGCTTAGCGGGAGGTCCCGATGCCCATTCCTACGAGCAGTACGTC.

Turning to this clonotype: In this CDR3 the conserved last residue, phenylalanine or tryptophan, is missing, so a read error is likely. Because the CDR3's place on the DNA is in doubt, the DNA is left out and the CDR3 is given as listed by TCRdb. The J gene is TRBJ2-3, the V gene TRBV7-9; the table gives TRBD1 as D, unverified against the DNA. The CDR3 has 13 residues if both end residues are counted. Looked up from germline, CDR1 is SEHNR and CDR2 is FQNEAQ (reference sequence). CDR3 residues: CASSDGTGDTTDT.

In the case of this clonotype: The junction departs from germline at one end; a sequencing error may be responsible. J is TRBJ1-2 and V is TRBV2; 10 nucleotides match TRBD1. Germline V gives CDR1 SNHLY, CDR2 FYNNEI. The CDR3 has 16 residues. CDR3 coding DNA: TGTGCCAGCGGCGAACGGGACAGGGGTTCGGACTATTGCTACACCTTC. Its protein is CASGERDRGSDYCYTF. Combining the CDR3 with reference TRBV2 and TRBJ1-2 gives the whole variable domain EPEVTQTPSHQVTQMGQEVILRCVPISNHLYFYWYRQILGQKVEFLVSFYNNEISEKSEIFDDQFSVERPDGSNFTLKIRSTKLEDSAMYFCASGERDRGSDYCYTFGSGTRLTVV.

This clonotype was counted only a few times. The CDR3 reads CASSFRGGPDTQYF. In nucleotides, the CDR3 is TGTGCCAGCAGTTTTAGGGGGGGTCCCGATACGCAGTATTTT. The rearrangement joins TRBV11-2 to TRBJ2-3; D might be TRBD2 (7 bases). V was clipped by 6 bases and J by 6 bases, with 16 bases between them. This CDR3 region has 14 residues. Germline V gene data show CDR1 as SGHAT and CDR2 as FQNNGV. The whole variable domain, remainder taken from reference TRBV11-2 and TRBJ2-3, is EAGVAQSPRYKIIEKRQSVAFWCNPISGHATLYWYQQILGQGPKLLIQFQNNGVVDDSQLPKDRFSAERLKGVDSTLKIQPAKLEDSAVYLCASSFRGGPDTQYFGPGTRLTVL.

The chain uses TRBV7-8 and TRBJ1-4; D is ambiguous. CDR3 length: 15 residues. Germline V gives CDR1 SGHVS, CDR2 FQNEAQ. V was pared by 1 base and J by 17 bases, with 23 bases between. The CDR3 is CASSLGRGPDTQHFF. For the CDR3, the DNA is TGTGCCAGCAGCTTAGGACGAGGTCCCGATACGCAGCATTTTTTT.

The gene calls are TRBV7-8 and TRBJ2-5; D perhaps matches TRBD2 (6 bases). In germline, CDR1 is SGHVS, CDR2 FQNEAQ. V shed 1 base and J shed 4 bases, with 13 bases lying between them. The CDR3 spans 15 residues. The CDR3 coding sequence is TGTGCCAGCAGCTTAGAGGCGAGGAGGGCAGAGACCCAGTACTTC. Translating it yields CASSLEARRAETQYF.

A few counts support this clonotype. A read error is likely, as this CDR3 ends without the conserved phenylalanine or tryptophan. It is unclear where the CDR3 begins or ends on the DNA, so no DNA is shown, and the CDR3 is as TCRdb lists it. The genes are TRBV7-8 and TRBJ2-3. Looked up from germline, CDR1 is SGHVS and CDR2 is FQNEAQ. The CDR3 contains 13 residues when both ends are counted. CDR3 protein: CASSLAGGAETHY.

This clonotype has only one observation. The genes are TRBV7-9 and TRBJ2-7, with 8 positions matching TRBD2. The CDR3 is made up of 12 amino acids. The V segment lost 2 bases and the J segment 11 bases; nucleotides outside the gene matches: 5. Germline CDR1 SEHNR, CDR2 FQNEAQ (reference sequence). The CDR3 DNA reads TGTGCCAGCAGCTTAAACGGGGGGGAGGAGTACTTC. Translation gives CASSLNGGEEYF.

The chain links TRBV2 to TRBJ2-1; 8 positions match TRBD2. Unmatched junction bases numbered 12, after V lost 2 bases and J lost 0 bases. Germline CDR1 is SNHLY and CDR2 is FYNNEI. The CDR3 sequence is 19 residues long. Written as DNA, the CDR3 is TGTGCCAGCAGTGAATCATGGAGCGGGGGAACGAGCTCCTACAATGAGCAGTTCTTC. Translated: CASSESWSGGTSSYNEQFF.

The chain employs TRBV7-8 and TRBJ1-6; 7 bases fit TRBD1. This CDR3 region has 16 residues. Looked up from germline, CDR1 is SGHVS and CDR2 is FQNEAQ. Trimming took 3 bases from V and 12 from J; bases not matched to a gene: 14. This CDR3 reads CASSFDPGGTALPLHF. CDR3 bases: TGTGCCAGCAGCTTTGATCCAGGCGGGACAGCCCTACCCCTCCACTTT.

This clonotype was detected only once. The genes are TRBV20-1 and TRBJ2-7; D is unclear. The V gene's germline CDR1 is DFQATT and CDR2 SNEGSKA (reference sequence). The CDR3 totals 12 residues. V lost 4 bases, J lost 6 bases, and 13 bases lay in between. CDR3 sequence reads: CSATEGKSEQYF. CDR3 nucleotides: TGCAGTGCTACCGAAGGGAAATCCGAGCAGTACTTC.

V and J are TRBV29-1 and TRBJ1-5; 8 bases are shared with TRBD1. The germline V gene has CDR1 SQVTM and CDR2 ANQGSEA. J lost 2 bases, V lost 6 bases, and 3 bases had no gene match. The CDR3 is made up of 13 amino acids. The CDR3 here is CSVEGQGNQPQHF. CDR3 coding DNA: TGCAGCGTAGAGGGACAGGGCAATCAGCCCCAGCATTTT.

The rearrangement links TRBV5-5 to TRBJ2-1, with a possible D match to TRBD2 (5 bases). Between the trimmed V and J ends, which lost 4 bases and 0 bases, there was a span of 11 bases. The CDR3 covers 15 residues. Per the germline V gene, CDR1 is SGHKS and CDR2 is YYEKEE (reference sequence). The CDR3 is CASSPSTSSYNEQFF. The CDR3 nucleotides are TGTGCCAGCAGCCCCTCAACTAGCTCCTACAATGAGCAGTTCTTC.

CDR3 residues: CASSLGPGERFFGYTF. In DNA, the CDR3 is TGTGCCAGCAGCTTAGGACCCGGGGAGCGGTTTTTTGGCTACACCTTC. This chain links TRBV7-9 with TRBJ1-2, with D unclear. The V gene lost 1 base and the J gene lost 7 bases, with 19 bases spanning the gap. This CDR3 spans 16 amino acids. Germline values: CDR1 SEHNR, CDR2 FQNEAQ (reference sequence).

The V gene is TRBV19, the J gene TRBJ2-1, with TRBD1 matching 8 bases. This CDR3 has 15 residues. V lost 6 bases to trimming and J lost 6 bases; unmatched junction nucleotides: 10. Germline CDR1 and CDR2: LNHDA and SQIVND (reference sequence). The CDR3 region is CASSRTGTPSNEQFF. CDR3 DNA: TGTGCCAGTAGCCGGACAGGGACTCCTTCCAATGAGCAGTTCTTC.